The entry that follows covers one T cell receptor (beta chain) sequence. This specimen belongs to a study of patients and donors after allogeneic stem cell transplantation. One entry per CDR3 protein, called by TCRdb with MiXCR from the RT-PCR reads. The table shows 200,000 to 250,000 distinct CDR3 sequences, with 13% to 15% occurring only once. Germline-derived CDR1 and CDR2 are MNHNS and SASEGT. The CDR3 extends over 13 amino acids. Trimming shortened V by 7 bases and J by 3 bases, and 12 bases separated the two germline ends. The sequence was obtained from a human donor who was either an allogeneic HSCT recipient or a stem cell or donor lymphocyte infusion donor (not recorded which). It is not recorded whose cells these are; they may come from a transplant donor. Material for sequencing was blood, either unsorted or a sorted T cell fraction (not recorded which). The rearrangement joins TRBV6-1 to TRBJ1-2; D remains ambiguous. The CDR3 DNA reads TGTGCCAGCACTATCAACTCGGACTATGGCTACACCTTC. Its protein is CASTINSDYGYTF.